The 11 T cell receptor beta chains below come from one sample, sequenced in a study of blood T cell repertoires in COVID-19. Produced via immunoSEQ multiplex PCR; TCRdb's table is partial and in-frame only. The sample has 40,000 to 50,000 clones, 85% to 90% seen once; the top ten hold nearly 5%. The specimen was peripheral blood. These TCRs come from a human donor in a cohort sampled during active COVID-19.

V is TRBV6-5 and J is TRBJ2-7, with a possible D match to TRBD2 (5 bases). The V gene lost 2 bases and the J gene lost 6 bases, with 14 bases spanning the gap. The CDR3 covers 14 residues. Germline values: CDR1 MNHEY, CDR2 SVGAGI. DNA of the CDR3: TGTGCCAGCAGTTACGGACTCGCTGCTGGCGAGCAGTACTTC. Its translation is CASSYGLAAGEQYF.

This chain connects TRBV7-8 to TRBJ2-1; 9 nucleotides match TRBD1. This CDR3 comprises 17 residues. CDR1 and CDR2 from the germline V gene are SGHVS and FQNEAQ. Losses at the gene ends were 3 bases for V and 8 bases for J; bases not matched to a gene: 14. CDR3 in amino acids: CASSFQVGQGTRYEQFF. Written as DNA, the CDR3 is TGTGCCAGCAGCTTCCAGGTTGGACAGGGGACGCGCTATGAGCAGTTCTTC. Supplemented by reference TRBV7-8 and TRBJ2-1, the full variable domain reads GAGVSQSPRYKVAKRGQDVALRCDPISGHVSLFWYQQALGQGPEFLTYFQNEAQLDKSGLPSDRFFAERPEGSVSTLKIQRTQQEDSAVYLCASSFQVGQGTRYEQFFGPGTRLTVL.

The count of this clone is one. The chain carries TRBV10-3 and TRBJ2-1; 12 bases align to TRBD2. CDR3 length: 15 amino acids. Germline assignment: CDR1 ENHRY and CDR2 SYGVKD. V trimming: 4 bases; J trimming: 10 bases; junction bases outside the gene matches: 8. In nucleotides, the CDR3 is TGTGCCATCAGTGTAACTAGCGGGAGGAAGGAGGAGCAGTTCTTC. Its translation is CAISVTSGRKEEQFF.

The chain recombines TRBV27 with TRBJ2-5; 7 positions agree with TRBD2. Unmatched junction bases numbered 7, after V lost 4 bases and J lost 5 bases. This CDR3 has 14 residues. Per the germline V gene, CDR1 is MNHEY and CDR2 is SMNVEV (reference sequence). CDR3 DNA sequence: TGTGCCAGCAGTTCGGGACTATTTTTTGAGACCCAGTACTTC. Protein product: CASSSGLFFETQYF.

This clone showed up just a few times. The chain recombines TRBV5-1 with TRBJ1-6; D remains ambiguous. Between the trimmed V and J ends, which lost 0 bases and 2 bases, there was a span of 6 bases. Germline V CDR1 and CDR2: SGHRS, YFSETQ. The CDR3 is 15 residues long. The CDR3 region is CASSLAQTYNSPLHF. The CDR3 nucleotides are TGCGCCAGCAGCTTGGCACAGACCTATAATTCACCCCTCCACTTT.

V usage is TRBV5-1 and J usage is TRBJ1-1, with no clear D. Germline-derived CDR1 and CDR2 are SGHRS and YFSETQ. With 3 bases removed from V and 6 bases from J, the gap between germline ends came to 9 bases. CDR3 length: 12 amino acids. In nucleotides, the CDR3 is TGCGCCAGCAGCTCCGTTAGCGCTGAAGCTTTCTTT. It encodes CASSSVSAEAFF.

The CDR3 loop is CASSLPGSDTQYF. DNA for the CDR3: TGTGCCAGCAGTCTACCAGGCTCAGATACGCAGTATTTT. The J gene is TRBJ2-3, the V gene TRBV12-3 or TRBV12-4; unclear D gene. V lost 5 bases and J 4 bases, leaving 10 bases between the germline ends. The length of the CDR3 is 13 residues.

The V and J genes are TRBV2 and TRBJ2-7, with TRBD1 identical over 10 bases. CDR1 SNHLY and CDR2 FYNNEI come from the germline V gene. V trimming: 3 bases; J trimming: 4 bases; junction bases outside the gene matches: 3. This CDR3 is 14 amino acids long. CDR3 amino acids: CASSDLDRGYEQYF. CDR3 nucleotides: TGTGCCAGCAGTGACTTGGACAGGGGGTACGAGCAGTACTTC.

The chain combines TRBV14 with TRBJ1-3; possibly TRBD1 for D (5 bases). Germline V gene data show CDR1 as SGHDN and CDR2 as FVKESK. This CDR3 is 15 amino acids long. Trimming shortened V by 4 bases and J by 0 bases, and 10 bases separated the two germline ends. CDR3 DNA: TGTGCCAGCAGCCTGACAGCCATCTCTGGAAACACCATATATTTT. It encodes CASSLTAISGNTIYF. The whole variable domain, remainder taken from reference TRBV14 and TRBJ1-3, is EAGVTQFPSHSVIEKGQTVTLRCDPISGHDNLYWYRRVMGKEIKFLLHFVKESKQDESGMPNNRFLAERTGGTYSTLKVQPAELEDSGVYFCASSLTAISGNTIYFGEGSWLTVV.

The rearrangement links TRBV9 to TRBJ2-2; the D gene is possibly TRBD1 (5 bases). The CDR3 sequence is 16 residues long. Per the germline V gene, CDR1 is SGDLS and CDR2 is YYNGEE. V dropped 0 bases and J dropped 1 base, with 10 bases sitting between them. DNA for the CDR3: TGTGCCAGCAGCGTAGATCTGGGGCGGAACACCGGGGAGCTGTTTTTT. It specifies CASSVDLGRNTGELFF.

The chain uses TRBV10-2 and TRBJ1-2; the D gene is possibly TRBD1 (5 bases). Trimming shortened V by 6 bases and J by 4 bases, and 15 bases separated the two germline ends. Germline CDR1 and CDR2: WSHSY and SAAADI. The CDR3 loop spans 14 amino acids. The CDR3 bases are TGCGCCAGCAGCCCCGAGACAGTTTCCTATGGCTACACCTTC. It encodes CASSPETVSYGYTF.